A selection of T cell receptor beta chains follows, all from one sample in a study of blood T cell repertoires in COVID-19. The assay was immunoSEQ multiplex PCR, and TCRdb's table has in-frame clones only and misses some. The data contain under 400,000 clones, 88% of them singletons. The sequenced sample was peripheral blood. These receptor sequences come from a woman in her twenties or thirties with COVID-19, enrolled during active disease. CDR3s include the opening cysteine and the closing phenylalanine or tryptophan. Fields, in order: J gene, V gene, D gene, clone size, CDR3 protein, CDR3 DNA. D genes are given only for firm matches. Clone size is given for some rows only: seen once, a few or many times, or a class if the clone is expanded.

TRBJ1-3,TRBV5-1,TRBD1,-,CASSPGTGPSGNTIYF,TGCGCCAGCAGCCCCGGGACAGGGCCCTCTGGAAACACCATATATTTT
TRBJ1-2,TRBV9,-,few,CASSALETGPGGYTF,TGTGCCAGCAGCGCACTCGAGACAGGCCCTGGGGGCTACACCTTC
TRBJ1-5,TRBV27,-,-,CASSPGAGNQPQHF,TGTGCCAGCAGTCCCGGAGCGGGCAATCAGCCCCAGCATTTT
TRBJ2-7,TRBV19,TRBD1,-,CASTPTGGFHEQYF,TGTGCCAGTACCCCGACAGGGGGTTTTCACGAGCAGTACTTC
TRBJ2-3,TRBV18,TRBD2,once,CASGPLPPGLDSDTQYF,TGTGCCAGCGGACCCCTCCCACCGGGACTAGATTCAGATACGCAGTATTTT
TRBJ1-5,TRBV6-5,-,-,CASRTGTNSNQPQHF,TGTGCCAGCAGAACCGGGACAAATAGCAATCAGCCCCAGCATTTT
TRBJ1-6,TRBV5-4,-,-,CASSLSGDYNSPLHF,TGTGCCAGCAGCTTGAGCGGGGACTATAATTCACCCCTCCACTTT
TRBJ1-4,TRBV5-5,-,few,CASSRNRETNEKLFF,TGTGCCAGCAGTCGAAACAGGGAAACTAATGAAAAACTGTTTTTT
TRBJ1-1,TRBV6-5,-,-,CASIHSGFEAFF,TGTGCCAGCATTCATTCAGGGTTTGAAGCTTTCTTT
TRBJ2-1,TRBV6-2/TRBV6-3,-,-,CASSYSQGVPYNEQFF,TGTGCCAGCAGTTACTCTCAAGGGGTTCCCTACAATGAGCAGTTCTTC
TRBJ1-3,TRBV2,-,-,CASSRDTYSGNTIYF,TGTGCCAGCAGTCGGGACACCTACTCTGGAAACACCATATATTTT
TRBJ2-7,TRBV9,TRBD1,-,CASSATGTGSYEQYF,TGTGCCAGCAGCGCCACCGGGACAGGGTCCTACGAGCAGTACTTC
TRBJ1-1,TRBV27,TRBD1,-,CASSSRTGEYAEAFF,TGTGCCAGCAGTTCCAGGACAGGGGAATATGCTGAAGCTTTCTTT
TRBJ1-2,TRBV3-1/TRBV3-2,-,-,CASSQEGGPNYGYTF,TGTGCCAGCAGCCAAGAAGGAGGGCCTAACTATGGCTACACCTTC
TRBJ1-1,TRBV30,-,-,CAWSPETGINTEAFF,TGTGCCTGGAGCCCTGAAACAGGGATAAACACTGAAGCTTTCTTT
TRBJ2-5,TRBV6-5,-,-,CASSIAGSETQYF,TGTGCCAGCAGTATAGCAGGGTCGGAGACCCAGTACTTC
TRBJ2-3,TRBV3-1/TRBV3-2,-,-,CASSRDLTSTDTQYF,TGTGCCAGCAGCCGGGACTTAACTAGCACAGATACGCAGTATTTT
TRBJ2-3,TRBV15,-,-,CATSRDRADTQYF,TGTGCCACCAGCAGAGATCGAGCAGATACGCAGTATTTT
TRBJ1-2,TRBV7-2,-,-,CASSLDASGGYGYTF,TGTGCCAGCAGCTTAGATGCTTCGGGGGGCTATGGCTACACCTTC
TRBJ1-2,TRBV18,TRBD1,once,CASSLLTGYDYGYTF,TGTGCCAGCTCACTATTGACAGGGTACGACTATGGCTACACCTTC
TRBJ2-2,TRBV6-5,-,-,CASTVKPGNTGELFF,TGTGCCAGCACCGTAAAGCCAGGGAACACCGGGGAGCTGTTTTTT
TRBJ2-7,TRBV4-3,-,-,CASSQTPGNPYEQYF,TGCGCCAGCAGCCAAACCCCAGGTAACCCCTACGAGCAGTACTTC
TRBJ2-6,TRBV6-5,-,-,CASTFSGANVLTF,TGTGCCAGCACTTTCTCTGGGGCCAACGTCCTGACTTTC
TRBJ2-7,TRBV18,TRBD1,-,CASSRQGLPYEQYF,TGTGCCAGCTCACGACAGGGGCTCCCCTACGAGCAGTACTTC
TRBJ1-2,TRBV6-5,TRBD1,-,CATATGSLEDGYTF,TGTGCCACCGCGACAGGGTCTCTTGAGGATGGCTACACCTTC
TRBJ2-3,TRBV2,-,-,CASRTAPSTDTQYF,TGTGCCAGTCGGACTGCACCTAGCACAGATACGCAGTATTTT
TRBJ2-1,TRBV4-2,TRBD2,-,CASSPRLAGDSYNEQFF,TGTGCCAGCAGCCCCCGACTAGCGGGGGACTCCTACAATGAGCAGTTCTTC
TRBJ1-1,TRBV5-1,TRBD1,-,CASSSSRDRNTEAFF,TGCGCCAGCAGTTCCTCCCGGGACAGGAACACTGAAGCTTTCTTT
TRBJ2-3,TRBV4-3,TRBD2,-,CASSPGTSGGPENTQYF,TGCGCCAGCAGCCCAGGGACTAGCGGGGGGCCTGAGAATACGCAGTATTTT
TRBJ2-2,TRBV7-9,-,once,CASSKETGELFF,TGTGCCAGCAGTAAAGAGACCGGGGAGCTGTTTTTT
TRBJ1-5,TRBV19,-,-,CASSIGGQPQHF,TGTGCCAGTAGTATCGGTGGTCAGCCCCAGCATTTT
TRBJ2-7,TRBV6-5,TRBD2,-,CASSSREVAYEQYF,TGTGCCAGCAGTAGCCGGGAGGTTGCCTACGAGCAGTACTTC
TRBJ2-7,TRBV19,TRBD1,once,CASSMVRGHEQYF,TGTGCCAGTAGTATGGTGAGGGGGCACGAGCAGTACTTC
TRBJ2-5,TRBV4-3,TRBD2,few,CASSQGNSASGGAETQYF,TGCGCCAGCAGCCAAGGCAATTCTGCTAGCGGGGGGGCAGAGACCCAGTACTTC
TRBJ1-2,TRBV4-2,-,few,CASSQELYGYTF,TGTGCCAGCAGCCAAGAACTGTATGGCTACACCTTC
TRBJ1-2,TRBV20-1,-,-,CSASRGLYGYTF,TGCAGTGCTAGTCGCGGGCTCTACGGCTACACCTTC